These 7 T cell receptor beta chains originate from one sample sequenced in a study of EBV T-cell therapy then PD-1 blockade in nasopharyngeal carcinoma. Regarding treatment: AdE1-LMPpoly-expanded autologous EBV-specific T-cell therapy followed by anti-PD-1 nivolumab. The repertoire was sequenced with immunoSEQ multiplex PCR; TCRdb's copy has only in-frame clones and lacks some. The sample has about 14,000 clones; 84% are singletons. The antigens these receptors bind are not known. The material sequenced was CD8+ T cells from blood, taken at day 105 from a patient whose treatment included autologous EBV-specific T cells and nivolumab. The source of these receptors is a man between 40 and 49 years old with nasopharyngeal carcinoma.

The chain has TRBV7-9 and TRBJ1-3; D gene uncertain. CDR3 length: 11 amino acids. Germline V gene sequence: CDR1 SEHNR, CDR2 FQNEAQ (reference sequence). V lost 10 bases and J lost 4, with 8 bases in between. CDR3 amino acids: CATLGGNTIYF. CDR3 nucleotides: TGTGCCACTCTGGGGGGAAACACCATATATTTT.

The J gene is TRBJ1-1, the V gene TRBV9; tentative D call: TRBD1 (5 bases). This CDR3 is built from 13 residues. Germline V gives CDR1 SGDLS, CDR2 YYNGEE. Deletions cut 0 bases from V and 3 bases from J, with 6 bases between. This CDR3 reads CASSVVGDTEAFF. CDR3 DNA: TGTGCCAGCAGCGTAGTGGGGGACACTGAAGCTTTCTTT. The full variable domain, rest sourced from reference TRBV9 and TRBJ1-1, is DSGVTQTPKHLITATGQRVTLRCSPRSGDLSVYWYQQSLDQGLQFLIQYYNGEERAKGNILERFSAQQFPDLHSELNLSSLELGDSALYFCASSVVGDTEAFFGQGTRLTVV.

This chain connects TRBV6-4 to TRBJ2-1; 12 nucleotides match TRBD2. Germline V gene lookup returns CDR1 MRHNA and CDR2 SNTAGT. CDR3 length: 15 amino acids. V trimming: 6 bases; J trimming: 5 bases; junction bases outside the gene matches: 5. The CDR3 loop reads CASSTSGGSNNEQFF. The CDR3, as DNA: TGTGCCAGCAGCACTAGCGGGGGGTCTAACAATGAGCAGTTCTTC.

The J gene is TRBJ2-2, the V gene TRBV19, with unresolved D. CDR1 and CDR2 (germline): LNHDA, SQIVND (reference sequence). V lost 4 bases and J 6 bases, leaving 9 bases between the germline ends. This CDR3 is 13 amino acids long. CDR3: CASSTGWPGELFF. CDR3 bases: TGTGCCAGTAGTACTGGGTGGCCCGGGGAGCTGTTTTTT.

V gene TRBV5-1 combines with J gene TRBJ2-7, with 9 bases that match TRBD1. CDR1 SGHRS and CDR2 YFSETQ come from the germline V gene. The CDR3 consists of 12 residues. Trimming cost V 5 bases and J 5 bases; bases outside gene matches: 2. The CDR3 region has the DNA TGCGCCAGCAGGGGACAGGGAGACGAGCAGTACTTC. This codes for CASRGQGDEQYF.

V usage is TRBV6-4 and J usage is TRBJ1-2, with 10 bases fitting TRBD1. Germline V gene data show CDR1 as MRHNA and CDR2 as SNTAGT. The length of the CDR3 is 15 residues. With 4 bases clipped from V and 8 bases from J, the junction kept 10 bases outside the gene matches. CDR3 residues: CASSVDDRGLMGYTF. In nucleotides, the CDR3 is TGTGCCAGCAGTGTCGACGACAGGGGGCTAATGGGCTACACCTTC.

J is TRBJ2-5 and V is TRBV5-6, with D maybe TRBD1 (6 bases). The CDR3 is 15 residues long. Germline V gene lookup returns CDR1 SGHDT and CDR2 YYEEEE. V lost 4 bases to trimming and J lost 5 bases, with 18 bases between them. In DNA, the CDR3 is TGTGCCAGCAGCCCTGCCACAGGGTGGTACGAGACCCAGTACTTC. Protein: CASSPATGWYETQYF. Looking up the rest from reference TRBV5-6 and TRBJ2-5 gives the full variable domain: DAGVTQSPTHLIKTRGQQVTLRCSPKSGHDTVSWYQQALGQGPQFIFQYYEEEERQRGNFPDRFSGHQFPNYSSELNVNALLLGDSALYLCASSPATGWYETQYFGPGTRLLVL.